These 2 T cell receptor beta chains share one sample of origin, sequenced in a study of T cell clonality in common variable immunodeficiency. Sequencing was performed with immunoSEQ multiplex PCR; in TCRdb, only in-frame clones are kept and a portion is missing. The sample contains 42,000 or so clones, none of them singletons. Source material: peripheral blood mononuclear cells. These receptors all stem from a person aged 18 to 75 in good health.

This clone has at least ten counts. Sequencing ends 3 residues short of the CDR3 end; the germline J gene provides the rest. V usage is TRBV20-1 and J usage is TRBJ1-1; a weak D match, TRBD1 (5 bases). V lost 3 bases, J lost 6 bases, and 8 bases lay in between. CDR3 length equals 11 residues. Germline V gives CDR1 DFQATT, CDR2 SNEGSKA (reference sequence). The CDR3 bases that were read are TGCAGTGCTAGTCAGGGAGCTGAA. Its translation: CSASQGAE. The entire CDR3 is CSASQGAEAFF.

This clone was observed at least ten times. The read ends 3 residues shy of where the CDR3 ends; the end is completed using the germline J gene. V gene TRBV2 combines with J gene TRBJ2-1; 9 nucleotides line up with TRBD1. This CDR3 spans 15 amino acids. V was clipped by 4 bases and J by 9 bases; unmatched bases: 10. Germline-derived CDR1 and CDR2 are SNHLY and FYNNEI. The part of the CDR3 DNA that was read is TGTGCCAGCAGTGTCACCTCGGGACAGGGAGTTGAG. Translated: CASSVTSGQGVE. The complete CDR3 sequence is CASSVTSGQGVEQFF. Full variable domain (rest looked up from reference TRBV2 and TRBJ2-1): EPEVTQTPSHQVTQMGQEVILRCVPISNHLYFYWYRQILGQKVEFLVSFYNNEISEKSEIFDDQFSVERPDGSNFTLKIRSTKLEDSAMYFCASSVTSGQGVEQFFGPGTRLTVL.